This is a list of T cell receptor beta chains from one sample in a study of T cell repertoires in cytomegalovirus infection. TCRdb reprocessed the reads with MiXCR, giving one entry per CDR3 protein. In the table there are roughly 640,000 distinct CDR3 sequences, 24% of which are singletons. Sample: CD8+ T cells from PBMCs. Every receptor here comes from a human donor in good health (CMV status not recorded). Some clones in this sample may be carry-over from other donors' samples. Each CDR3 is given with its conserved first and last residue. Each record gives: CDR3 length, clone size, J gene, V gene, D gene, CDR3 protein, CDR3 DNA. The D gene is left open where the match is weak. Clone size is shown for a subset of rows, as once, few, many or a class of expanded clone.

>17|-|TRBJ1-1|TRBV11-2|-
CASRKYTMGATNTEAFF
TGTGCCAGCAGAAAGTACACGATGGGGGCGACGAACACTGAAGCTTTCTTT
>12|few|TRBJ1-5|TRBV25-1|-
CASSEWGQPQHF
TGTGCCAGCAGTGAATGGGGACAGCCCCAGCATTTT
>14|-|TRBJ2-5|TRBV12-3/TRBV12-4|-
CASGRDSRMETQYF
TGTGCCAGCGGAAGGGACTCGAGGATGGAGACCCAGTACTTC
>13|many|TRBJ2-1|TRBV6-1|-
CASSEWRYNEQFF
TGTGCCAGCAGTGAGTGGAGGTACAATGAGCAGTTCTTC
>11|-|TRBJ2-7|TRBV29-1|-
CSVTRAYEQYF
TGCAGCGTCACCAGGGCCTACGAGCAGTACTTC
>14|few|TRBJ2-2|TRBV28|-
CASSMPGNTGELFF
TGTGCCAGCAGTATGCCAGGGAACACCGGGGAGCTGTTTTTT
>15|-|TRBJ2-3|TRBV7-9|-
CASSPSEASTDTQYF
TGTGCCAGCAGCCCTTCGGAGGCTAGCACAGATACGCAGTATTTT
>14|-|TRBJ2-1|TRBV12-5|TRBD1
CASGRRDRGNEQFF
TGTGCTAGTGGTCGACGGGACAGGGGGAATGAGCAGTTCTTC
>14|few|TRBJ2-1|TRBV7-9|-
CASSAVRGAAPQFF
TGTGCCAGCAGCGCGGTTAGAGGGGCGGCGCCGCAGTTCTTC
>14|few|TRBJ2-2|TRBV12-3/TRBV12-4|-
CASRPGRNTGELFF
TGTGCCAGCAGACCCGGGCGAAACACCGGGGAGCTGTTTTTT
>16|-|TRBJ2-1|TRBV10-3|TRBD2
CAISGPSGANYNEQFF
TGTGCCATCAGTGGCCCTAGCGGGGCAAATTACAATGAGCAGTTCTTC
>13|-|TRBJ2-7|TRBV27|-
CASSRDMAYEQYF
TGTGCCAGCAGCCGGGACATGGCCTACGAGCAGTACTTC
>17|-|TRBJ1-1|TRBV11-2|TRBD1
CASSLGYRGLMNTEAFF
TGTGCCAGCAGCTTAGGTTACAGGGGGCTCATGAACACTGAAGCTTTCTTT
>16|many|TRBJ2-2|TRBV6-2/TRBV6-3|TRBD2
CASSYSLAGSTGELFF
TGTGCCAGCAGTTACTCGCTAGCGGGGTCTACCGGGGAGCTGTTTTTT
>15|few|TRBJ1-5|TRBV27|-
CASSLFGGPYQPQHF
TGTGCCAGCAGTTTATTCGGGGGGCCGTATCAGCCCCAGCATTTT
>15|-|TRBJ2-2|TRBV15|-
CATSRPGPSTGELFF
TGTGCCACCAGCAGGCCGGGACCCTCCACCGGGGAGCTGTTTTTT
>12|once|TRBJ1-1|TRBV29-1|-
CSATGTRELAFF
TGCAGCGCTACCGGGACTCGCGAGTTAGCTTTCTTT
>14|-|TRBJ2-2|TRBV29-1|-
CSVESLEGTGELFF
TGCAGCGTTGAGAGCCTAGAGGGCACCGGGGAGCTGTTTTTT
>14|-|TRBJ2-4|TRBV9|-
CASSGPDRFHIQYF
TGTGCCAGCAGCGGACCGGACAGATTCCACATTCAGTACTTC
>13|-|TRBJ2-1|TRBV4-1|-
CASSPGPPNEQFF
TGCGCCAGCAGCCCAGGACCCCCCAATGAGCAGTTCTTC
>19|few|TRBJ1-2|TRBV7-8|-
CASSPHYSPLPDSFYGYTF
TGTGCCAGCAGCCCGCACTATTCCCCGTTACCCGACAGCTTCTATGGCTACACCTTC
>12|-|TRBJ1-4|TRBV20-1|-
CSARDPLAKLFF
TGCAGTGCTAGAGATCCGTTGGCAAAACTGTTTTTT
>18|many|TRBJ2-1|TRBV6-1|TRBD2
CASSFPSKGRGDHNEQFF
TGTGCCAGCAGTTTCCCCTCTAAGGGACGGGGGGACCACAATGAGCAGTTCTTC
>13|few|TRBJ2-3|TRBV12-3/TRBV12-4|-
CASSLSSPDTQYF
TGTGCCAGCAGTTTATCTAGCCCAGATACGCAGTATTTT
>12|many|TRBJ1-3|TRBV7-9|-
CASSSPEGTIYF
TGTGCCAGCAGCTCACCAGAGGGCACCATATATTTT
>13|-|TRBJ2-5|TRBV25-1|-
CASSAWGQETQYF
TGTGCCAGCAGTGCATGGGGCCAAGAGACCCAGTACTTC
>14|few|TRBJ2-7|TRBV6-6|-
CASRGGGLPLEQYF
TGTGCCAGCAGAGGGGGGGGCCTCCCTCTCGAGCAGTACTTC
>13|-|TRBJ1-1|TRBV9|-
CASSVVRSTEAFF
TGTGCCAGCAGCGTAGTACGGTCGACTGAAGCTTTCTTT
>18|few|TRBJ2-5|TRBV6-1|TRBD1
CASSEEVQGAIGQETQYF
TGTGCCAGCAGTGAAGAGGTCCAGGGGGCGATAGGGCAAGAGACCCAGTACTTC
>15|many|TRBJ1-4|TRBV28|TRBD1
CASSLGTASNEKLFF
TGTGCCAGCAGTCTCGGGACAGCTTCTAATGAAAAACTGTTTTTT
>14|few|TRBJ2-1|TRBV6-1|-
CASRIGLSYNEQFF
TGTGCCAGCAGAATAGGTTTGTCCTACAATGAGCAGTTCTTC
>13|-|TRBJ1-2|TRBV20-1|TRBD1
CSATGGADYGYTF
TGCAGTGCCACAGGGGGCGCGGACTATGGCTACACCTTC
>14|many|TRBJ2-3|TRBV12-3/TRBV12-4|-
CASSPLGRTDTQYF
TGTGCCAGCAGTCCCCTGGGACGCACAGATACGCAGTATTTT
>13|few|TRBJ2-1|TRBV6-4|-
CASSEDRYNEQFF
TGTGCCAGCAGTGAGGACAGATACAATGAGCAGTTCTTC
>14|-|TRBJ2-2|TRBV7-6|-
CASSFPGLPGELFF
TGTGCCAGCAGCTTCCCGGGACTCCCCGGGGAGCTGTTTTTT
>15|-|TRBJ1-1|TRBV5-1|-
CASSLEGQPNTEAFF
TGCGCCAGCAGCTTGGAGGGACAACCGAACACTGAAGCTTTCTTT
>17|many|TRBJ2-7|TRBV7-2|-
CASSIPLEGVVTYEQYF
TGTGCCAGCAGCATTCCTCTTGAGGGGGTTGTAACCTACGAGCAGTACTTC
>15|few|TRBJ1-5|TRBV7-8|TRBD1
CASSTAGTGFQPQHF
TGTGCCAGCAGCACAGCCGGGACAGGGTTTCAGCCCCAGCATTTT
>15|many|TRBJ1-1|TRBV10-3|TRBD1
CAIAGGDRGGPEAFF
TGTGCCATCGCAGGGGGGGACAGGGGAGGACCTGAAGCTTTCTTT
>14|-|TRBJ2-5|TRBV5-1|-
CASSLRQFQETQYF
TGCGCCAGCAGCTTGCGACAGTTCCAAGAGACCCAGTACTTC
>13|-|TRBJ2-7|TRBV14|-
CASSQTVFYEQYF
TGTGCCAGCAGCCAAACAGTATTCTACGAGCAGTACTTC
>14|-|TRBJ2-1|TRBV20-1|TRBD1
CSAFGQGSYNEQFF
TGCAGTGCCTTCGGACAGGGATCCTACAATGAGCAGTTCTTC
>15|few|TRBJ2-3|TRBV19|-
CASSPRTGLPDTQYF
TGTGCCAGTAGTCCAAGAACGGGTCTCCCGGATACGCAGTATTTT
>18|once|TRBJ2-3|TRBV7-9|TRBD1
CASSLALRQGHHSDTQYF
TGTGCCAGCAGTTTAGCCCTACGACAGGGCCATCACTCAGATACGCAGTATTTT
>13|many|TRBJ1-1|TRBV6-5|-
CASTLYAGAEAFF
TGTGCCAGCACCTTATACGCGGGGGCTGAAGCTTTCTTT
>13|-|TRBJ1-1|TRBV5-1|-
CASSRDSDTEAFF
TGCGCCAGCAGCCGGGACTCCGACACTGAAGCTTTCTTT
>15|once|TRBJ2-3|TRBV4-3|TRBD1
CASSQDRASQDTQYF
TGCGCCAGCAGCCAGGACAGGGCGTCACAAGATACGCAGTATTTT
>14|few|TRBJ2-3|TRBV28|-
CASSLQQSTDTQYF
TGTGCCAGCAGTTTACAACAGAGCACAGATACGCAGTATTTT
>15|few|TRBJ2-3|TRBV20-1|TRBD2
CSASSTSGVLDTQYF
TGCAGTGCTAGCTCGACTAGCGGGGTTTTAGATACGCAGTATTTT
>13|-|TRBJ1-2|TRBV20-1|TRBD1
CSAAGQSFYGYTF
TGCAGTGCTGCGGGACAGTCTTTCTATGGCTACACCTTC
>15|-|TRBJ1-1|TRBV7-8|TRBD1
CASSIGTGGGTEAFF
TGTGCCAGCAGCATAGGGACAGGGGGAGGCACTGAAGCTTTCTTT
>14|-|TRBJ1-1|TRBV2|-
CARSTALENSEAFF
TGTGCCAGATCAACAGCCCTCGAGAACTCTGAAGCTTTCTTT
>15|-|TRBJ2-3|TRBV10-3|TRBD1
CAIRTLDRAGDTQYF
TGTGCCATCAGGACACTGGACAGGGCGGGAGATACGCAGTATTTT